This T cell receptor beta chain was identified during a study of cytomegalovirus exposure and HLA in healthy donors listed by TCRdb under 2017. Regarding the complete study: According to an earlier analysis of a few hundred of the donors, about 190 million T cells yielded roughly 100 million unique TCR beta sequences and approximately 280 Gb of sequence data. An early release covering roughly 580 HLA-typed donors comprised 250 to 350 gigabases of sequencing data and approximately 85 million unique TCR sequences. Of the roughly 390 genotyped donors, approximately 82% fell in the genetic ancestry cluster associated with self-reported Caucasian donors. The study was designed to test whether signatures of past pathogen exposure could be identified by cataloging public T cell receptors. The study used immunosequencing to profile the T cell repertoires of 666 subjects and linked those repertoires to cytomegalovirus serostatus. In addition to the first cohort of 666 subjects, a separate validation cohort of over 90 different subjects was used. To predict cytomegalovirus infection status, the study combined high-throughput TCR immunosequencing, statistical association of individual TCRs with disease status, and machine learning. A later analysis re-analyzed previously published TCR beta repertoires from 666 donors and added high-resolution HLA genotyping to study TCR occurrence patterns. The later analysis used no new phenotypic data to find candidate immune exposures, relying instead on TCR beta sequences and their occurrence across donors. In an earlier analysis of 550 to 700 of the donors, high-throughput TCR beta sequencing was used to judge whether each TCR beta V gene segment behaved as functional or pseudogenic. Donor age, sex, ethnicity and CMV serostatus were compiled alongside the repertoire data. A later genetic analysis took genome-wide SNP genotypes for 398 of the 666 donors and used that subset as a discovery cohort. Every repertoire in the discovery cohort had been generated on one and the same sequencing platform. HLA typing covered class I and class II loci at four-digit resolution. Typing coverage differed by locus: A, B, C, DRB1 and DQB1 were typed in about 620-640 donors, DQA1 in around 500, DPA1 in 600 to 610, and DPB1 in about 450. A few DR-DQ haplotypes were treated as single units for association and clustering because of strong linkage in the cohort. Among around 400 genotyped donors of the cohort, an average of roughly 230,000 unique TCR beta nucleotide sequences was sequenced per donor, of which 15% to 20% were non-productive. Broad study findings and their caveats: In an earlier analysis of approximately 590 of the donors, most TCR beta V segments appeared in productive rearrangements about 87% or about 30% of the time, broadly matching IMGT annotations. Because the 87-base-pair reads could not distinguish some IMGT-functional V segments, including TRBV6-2 and TRBV6-3, those segments were excluded. A later analysis reported that several top co-occurrence clusters appeared linked to parvovirus B19, influenza, CMV and Epstein-Barr virus. The classifier was reported to diagnose cytomegalovirus status with high specificity and sensitivity in both the original cohort and the validation cohort. A cluster of highly shared sequence variants was judged likely to represent a technical artifact of the sequencing pipeline. In a later analysis, HLA-associated TCR beta chains were found to be more clonally expanded and to have lower generation probabilities than equally common non-associated chains. The earlier analysis of 587 of the donors excluded around 17 rarely observed V segments, including chromosome 9 orphons, because counts were too low. In a later analysis, about 17,000 TCR beta sequences were associated with specific HLA alleles at a false discovery rate of 0.05. A later analysis found that most CMV-associated TCR beta chains appeared HLA-restricted, with HLA associations seemingly driven largely by CMV exposure. Across donors, most TCR sequences were observed very rarely, whereas some public TCRs were present in many individuals. A further reported finding was that TCR beta sequences accurately predicted the HLA-A and HLA-B alleles for most subjects in the first cohort. Strong co-occurrence of HLA alleles, especially DR and DQ, made assigning TCR associations to individual alleles difficult. V-gene and J-gene trimming of TCR beta chains was associated with a missense DCLRE1C variant in a later genetic analysis, and the association was replicated in an independent cohort. The study listed 150 to 200 TCR beta chains as associated with cytomegalovirus. HLA typing was unavailable for some donors at each locus, so association tests used only the typed subset. Linkage disequilibrium might explain the correlated functional status among segregating V segments, but an unknown experimental factor could not be ruled out. In this cohort, only TCR beta chains were sequenced, and detectable features were limited by the absence of alpha or paired-chain data. Presence/absence analyses assumed roughly uniform sequencing depth across donors, an assumption that may not hold. Compared with the 666-donor mean, donors in an Asian-associated ancestry cluster had fewer N-insertions in productive TCRs, according to a later genetic analysis. The authors suggested that the approach could potentially be generalized to other disease states and immunological phenotypes. In vitro tests confirmed that a few of the cytomegalovirus-associated TCR beta chains recognize cytomegalovirus antigens. CMV serostatus was the only immune exposure information available for the cohort. In a later analysis, TCR association rates were found to vary across HLA loci, with the most associated TCRs seen for DRB1 alleles and the fewest for HLA-C alleles.

With regard to this clone: Its antigen remains undetermined. No qualities accompany the bases; no much larger clone lies one base away.

Library method: the immunoSEQ multiplex PCR assay. For the multiplex PCR, a mixture combining 60 forward primers for TCR Vbeta segments and 13 reverse primers for TCR Jbeta segments was used. The CDR3 region of rearranged TCR beta genes was amplified from genomic DNA with a multiplex PCR assay. On the Illumina HiSeq System, the amplified TCR beta libraries were sequenced as 87-base-pair reads. In the source study's methods: A later analysis tallied about 77 million unique TCR beta chains across the 550 to 850 repertoires, and approximately 12 million of those chains were shared by two or more donors. To remove PCR and sequencing errors, raw reads were error-corrected and collapsed into unique sequences using a nearest-neighbor algorithm that merged closely related sequences. CDR3 sequences were aligned to IMGT reference sequences to assign V, D and J gene segments. For a sequence to be retained, at least a six-nucleotide match to both a V gene segment and a J gene segment was required. Rearrangements were called productive when the CDR3 lacked stop codons and stayed in frame with V and J; all others were non-productive. CDR3 was defined according to IMGT convention as the region running from the second conserved V-encoded cysteine to the conserved J-encoded phenylalanine. In an earlier analysis of approximately 590 of the donors, sequences lacking an unambiguous match to a single V gene segment were excluded. In an earlier analysis of a few hundred of the donors, V segments were called functional above 56.7% productive rearrangements and were called segregating when the between-donor standard deviation exceeded 5%. A statistical classification framework was built to diagnose cytomegalovirus status from the catalog of TCR beta chain sequences. A later analysis assigned V and J genes by comparing TCR nucleotide sequences with IMGT/GENE-DB human TR gene sequences. A later analysis assigned CDR3 sequences and most-parsimonious VDJ recombination scenarios with the TCRdist pipeline. A later analysis defined each TCR beta chain by its CDR3 amino acid sequence plus V-gene family, and excluded reads lacking a unique V-gene family. In a later analysis, a few hundred highly shared, low-generation-probability nucleotide sequences were removed to address suspected cross-contamination and a sequencing artifact. For each public chain, a later analysis derived a clonal expansion index from normalized ranks of inferred template counts within each repertoire. In a later analysis, generation probabilities were computed using a VDJ recombination model fitted to out-of-frame rearrangements, and the results were checked against IGoR. In a later analysis, hypergeometric tests were used to score TCR-TCR, TCR-HLA and TCR-CMV co-occurrence, with a repertoire-size bias correction applied to TCR pairs. False discovery rates were estimated in a later analysis by permuting HLA or CMV assignments 20 times. In a later analysis, co-occurring TCRs were grouped with DBSCAN, and TCRdist sequence similarity was added when clustering was performed within HLA-allele-positive subsets. Repertoires with fewer than 30,000 or more than 120,000 public chains, plus five repertoires with anomalous nucleotide sharing, were excluded from co-occurrence clustering. TCRdb took this table from immuneACCESS and kept in-frame rearrangements with V and J called. Such tables lack part of the clones; where checked against another copy, unresolved V genes explain under half of the gap, and the rest is unexplained. V and J calls and clone size are given by that table; D and trimming were obtained from the DNA. The sample records approximately 180,000 clones, about four fifths of which are singletons. The top ten constitute under 7.5% of the sample.

In total, just over 650 healthy bone marrow donors made up the cohort. At the time of sampling, every cohort member was nominally healthy, though immune exposures that went unrecorded were likely present. The donor tested CMV seropositive, placing the donor among the 289 seropositive members of the cohort. A peripheral blood sample was collected from each donor, and TCR beta sequencing was performed on peripheral blood mononuclear cells. The Qiagen DNeasy Blood Extraction Kit was used to extract genomic DNA from the blood cell samples. The germline V gene gives CDR1 as SGHTA and CDR2 as FQGNSA. V is cut by 0 bases and J by 2 bases, and the space between the germline ends is 7 bases. Reading from cysteine to phenylalanine, the CDR3 counts 15 amino acids. Of the read, only the CDR3 DNA is kept; its 45 bases are in frame from base 1.

The V gene is TRBV7-2 and the J gene is TRBJ2-2; the D gene assignment is ambiguous. The sample comprised PBMCs. This TCR was sampled from a man aged 30 to 45 in good health and CMV-seropositive. The CDR3 is CASSLAAANTGELFF. The nucleotide sequence is given as TGTGCCAGCAGCTTAGCGGCGGCCAACACCGGGGAGCTGTTTTTT.